Listed here are 21 T cell receptor beta chains from one sample, sequenced in a study of shared clonotypes between healthy human individuals. TCRdb's table, derived via immunoSEQ multiplex PCR, lists solely in-frame clones and lacks some. The data show 2.3 million or so clones, with just over 90% seen just once and under 0.45% held by the top ten. The sequenced material came from naive CD4+ T cells from PBMCs. Noted subset: CD45RA+ positively selected. All receptors derive from a man between 18 and 35 years old in good health. Some clones in this sample may be carry-over from other donors' samples.

This rearrangement joins TRBV9 to TRBJ1-2, with D unresolved. Between the trimmed V and J ends, which lost 0 bases and 5 bases, there was a span of 14 bases. Germline CDR1 and CDR2: SGDLS and YYNGEE. This CDR3 comprises 15 residues. The chain's CDR3 is CASSVAEGGWYGYTF. CDR3 sequence (DNA): TGTGCCAGCAGCGTAGCGGAGGGCGGGTGGTATGGCTACACCTTC.

V and J are TRBV10-3 and TRBJ1-1; no clear D. From germline, CDR1 is ENHRY and CDR2 SYGVKD. The length of the CDR3 is 13 residues. V lost 5 bases and J 1 base, leaving 8 bases between the germline ends. DNA for the CDR3: TGTGCCATCAGTCTGGACGGGAACACTGAAGCTTTCTTT. This translates into CAISLDGNTEAFF.

The gene calls are TRBV7-2 and TRBJ2-2, with 9 bases that match TRBD1. Trimming took 5 bases from V and 7 from J; bases not matched to a gene: 8. CDR1 is SGHTA, CDR2 FQGNSA, per germline. The CDR3 extends over 15 amino acids. CDR3 sequence (DNA): TGTGCCAGCAGCACACAGGGGGCGCTAGGCGGGGAGCTGTTTTTT. It yields the protein CASSTQGALGGELFF.

Turning to this clone: The identical CDR3 is also encoded by other nucleotide sequences in the sample. In nucleotides, the CDR3 is TGCGCCAGCAGTGACCCGGGCACAGATACGCAGTATTTT. Translated, it gives CASSDPGTDTQYF. The chain carries TRBV10-1 and TRBJ2-3, with unresolved D. Per the germline V gene, CDR1 is WNHNN and CDR2 is SYGVQD (reference sequence). V was cut by 3 bases and J by 1 base, with 5 bases left in between. The CDR3 is 13 residues long.

Comments on this clone: Other DNA sequences in the sample encode the same CDR3. This chain connects TRBV7-2 to TRBJ1-5; D unresolved. Trimming shortened V by 4 bases and J by 3 bases, and 4 bases separated the two germline ends. Germline CDR1 reads SGHTA; CDR2 reads FQGNSA. The CDR3 is made up of 12 amino acids. CDR3 nucleotide sequence: TGTGCCAGCAGCTCCCCCAATCAGCCCCAGCATTTT. Its protein is CASSSPNQPQHF.

As regards this clone: The same CDR3 is also encoded by other DNA sequences in this sample. The rearrangement uses TRBV28 and TRBJ1-4; D not resolved. The CDR3 consists of 14 residues. Germline CDR1 is MDHEN and CDR2 is SYDVKM. The germline V and J ends were trimmed by 3 bases and 2 bases, with 7 bases remaining between them. CDR3 sequence (DNA): TGTGCCAGCAGTTTGGAGGGCACTAATGAAAAACTGTTTTTT. It is translated as CASSLEGTNEKLFF.

This rearrangement joins TRBV7-2 to TRBJ2-1, with D unclear. Per the germline V gene, CDR1 is SGHTA and CDR2 is FQGNSA. V was trimmed by 5 bases and J by 0 bases, leaving 8 bases between them. CDR3 length: 14 residues. The DNA for the CDR3 is TGTGCCAGCAGCGCCTGGGACTCCTACAATGAGCAGTTCTTC. Its translation: CASSAWDSYNEQFF. The full variable domain, its missing parts supplied by reference TRBV7-2 and TRBJ2-1, is GAGVSQSPSNKVTEKGKDVELRCDPISGHTALYWYRQSLGQGLEFLIYFQGNSAPDKSGLPSDRFSAERTGGSVSTLTIQRTQQEDSAVYLCASSAWDSYNEQFFGPGTRLTVL.

This clone is a singleton in its sample. The chain uses TRBV4-2 and TRBJ2-1; 8 bases agree with TRBD2. The V and J ends lost 2 bases and 6 bases, in that order; junction bases with no gene match: 6. CDR1 LGHNA and CDR2 YNFKEQ come from the germline V gene. This CDR3 has 15 amino acids. CDR3 coding DNA: TGTGCCAGCAGCCAAACTAGCGGTCTCGGCAATGAGCAGTTCTTC. It codes for CASSQTSGLGNEQFF.

The V and J genes are TRBV6-1 and TRBJ1-3; D may be TRBD1 (5 bases). CDR1 and CDR2 (germline): MNHNS, SASEGT. The CDR3 is 14 amino acids. The germline V and J ends were trimmed by 7 bases and 5 bases, with 15 bases remaining between them. CDR3 sequence reads: CASNQRGSRNTIYF. CDR3 DNA: TGTGCCAGCAACCAACGGGGCTCGAGAAACACCATATATTTT.

The chain carries TRBV18 and TRBJ1-1; no clear D. The CDR3 has 15 residues. V was clipped by 3 bases and J by 1 base, with 12 bases between them. From germline, CDR1 is KGHSH and CDR2 LQKENI. The CDR3 DNA reads as TGTGCCAGCTCACCCAAGACGGCCCAGAACACTGAAGCTTTCTTT. Translated: CASSPKTAQNTEAFF.

The rearrangement links TRBV29-1 to TRBJ1-1; D gene ambiguous. Per germline, CDR1 SQVTM and CDR2 ANQGSEA. The CDR3 spans 14 residues. Between the trimmed V and J ends, which lost 7 bases and 2 bases, there was a span of 17 bases. The CDR3 reads CSAGVLRRNTEAFF. CDR3 nucleotides: TGCAGCGCCGGGGTACTGAGACGAAACACTGAAGCTTTCTTT.

The CDR3 here is CASSWRGQGKSGAYEQYF. DNA for the CDR3: TGTGCCAGCAGTTGGCGGGGACAGGGGAAGAGTGGGGCCTACGAGCAGTACTTC. This rearrangement joins TRBV27 to TRBJ2-7; 10 bases agree with TRBD1. Germline V gene lookup returns CDR1 MNHEY and CDR2 SMNVEV (reference sequence). The CDR3 runs to 18 residues. V lost 4 bases and J lost 2; bases outside the gene matches: 14.

CDR3 protein: CASSVDRENGNQPQHF. As DNA, the CDR3 is TGTGCCAGCAGCGTGGACAGGGAGAACGGCAATCAGCCCCAGCATTTT. The chain is built from TRBV5-8 and TRBJ1-5; 8 positions match TRBD1. Losses at the gene ends were 4 bases for V and 2 bases for J; bases not matched to a gene: 8. The length of the CDR3 is 16 residues. CDR1 is SGHTS and CDR2 is YDEGEE in the germline V gene. The full variable domain, in which reference TRBV5-8 and TRBJ1-5 provide the parts outside the CDR3, is EAGVTQSPTHLIKTRGQQATLRCSPISGHTSVYWYQQALGLGLQFLLWYDEGEERNRGNFPPRFSGRQFPNYSSELNVNALELEDSALYLCASSVDRENGNQPQHFGDGTRLSIL.

The chain links TRBV11-1 to TRBJ1-1, with no clear D. The CDR3 contains 13 residues. Deletions cut 1 base from V and 10 bases from J, with 13 bases between. Germline CDR1 is SGHAT and CDR2 is FQDESV (reference sequence). In DNA, the CDR3 is TGTGCCAGCAGCTTAGGCTTTGGGTTGCCAGCTTTCTTT. This encodes CASSLGFGLPAFF.

The chain is built from TRBV30 and TRBJ1-2; no firm D call. The CDR3 spans 13 residues. The V end lost 0 bases, the J end lost 8 bases, and 13 bases lay between the germline ends. Germline lookup yields CDR1 GTSNPN and CDR2 SVGIG (reference sequence). CDR3 region: CAWSVQGRQGYTF. CDR3 sequence (DNA): TGTGCCTGGAGTGTACAAGGGCGGCAAGGCTACACCTTC.

J is TRBJ2-2 and V is TRBV5-1; 11 nucleotides line up with TRBD2. Germline V gene sequence: CDR1 SGHRS, CDR2 YFSETQ. Trimming at V came to 3 bases and at J to 4 bases, leaving 8 bases not matched to a gene. The CDR3 length is 17 residues. This CDR3 is CASSSTLAGGITGELFF. The CDR3, as DNA: TGCGCCAGCAGCTCCACCCTAGCGGGAGGAATCACCGGGGAGCTGTTTTTT.

V gene TRBV7-9 combines with J gene TRBJ2-3; D possibly corresponds to TRBD1 (6 bases). CDR1 SEHNR and CDR2 FQNEAQ come from the germline V gene (reference sequence). The CDR3 length is 13 residues. Trimming pared 5 bases from V and 9 bases from J, leaving 15 bases between. The CDR3 spells CASSPDTGLTQYF. In nucleotides, the CDR3 is TGTGCCAGCAGCCCAGATACAGGGTTGACGCAGTATTTT.

The chain is built from TRBV7-2 and TRBJ2-3; either TRBD1 or TRBD2 may supply D (5 bases each). CDR1 and CDR2 from the germline V gene are SGHTA and FQGNSA. This CDR3 has 18 residues. Trimming took off 2 bases at V and 4 bases at J, with 22 bases between the two ends. The DNA for the CDR3 is TGTGCCAGCAGCTTATCGTCGAGGAGGTCCAGGGCCGCAGATACGCAGTATTTT. Its protein is CASSLSSRRSRAADTQYF.

J is TRBJ2-5 and V is TRBV5-1, with D maybe TRBD2 (5 bases). Per germline, CDR1 SGHRS and CDR2 YFSETQ. The CDR3 spans 14 residues. Trimming took 3 bases from V and 3 from J, leaving 12 bases between them. DNA for the CDR3: TGCGCCAGCAGCTCCTCTTTGGGAGAAGAGACCCAGTACTTC. This translates into CASSSSLGEETQYF.

Remarks on this clone: Other nucleotide sequences from this sample produce the same CDR3. The chain uses TRBV7-3 and TRBJ2-1; either TRBD1 or TRBD2 may fit D (5 bases each). The CDR3 covers 15 residues. The germline V gene encodes CDR1 SGHTA and CDR2 FQGTGA. V was pared by 0 bases and J by 4 bases, with 10 bases between. As DNA, the CDR3 is TGTGCCAGCAGCTTAACACCGGGACGGTACAATGAGCAGTTCTTC. Translation gives CASSLTPGRYNEQFF.

Of note for this clone: Other DNA sequences in the sample encode the same CDR3. The CDR3 nucleotides are TGCGCCAGCAGCCCGGGACTAGTGAGCTCCTACGAGCAGTACTTC. Translating it yields CASSPGLVSSYEQYF. This chain connects TRBV5-1 to TRBJ2-7; 8 bases match TRBD2. CDR3 length equals 15 residues. J gave up 0 bases and V 4 bases, and 6 bases lay outside the gene matches. Per germline, CDR1 SGHRS and CDR2 YFSETQ.